This T cell receptor (beta chain) was documented in a study of CD8 T cells in Susac syndrome. Roughly 0.45 to 1 ug RNA was reverse transcribed with random hexamers. Coverage of TCR beta CDR3 amplification by immunoSEQ multiplex PCR extended to 54 Vbeta and 13 Jbeta. TCRdb used MiXCR to reprocess the immunoSEQ multiplex PCR reads, holding one entry per CDR3 protein. The sample has fewer than 90,000 distinct CDR3 sequences, roughly 92% seen once; the top ten hold about 0.41%. The ends lost 10 bases at V and 1 base at J; junction bases unmatched: 3. Per germline, CDR1 MNHEY and CDR2 SVGEGT. CDR3 size: 13 residues.

The sample taken for sequencing was CD8+ T cells from PBMCs. The chain recombines TRBV6-2 or TRBV6-3 with TRBJ2-2, with 7 bases lining up with TRBD1. This clonotype originated in a human donor with Susac syndrome. The CDR3 region has the DNA TGTGCCACCGACAGGGAGAACACCGGGGAGCTGTTTTTT. It yields the protein CATDRENTGELFF.